In its sample, the clone carrying this T cell receptor (beta chain) was seen a few times. This sample is part of a study of tumour-infiltrating T cells in Burkitt lymphoma. Study-wide context: This cohort included all epidemiological subtypes of Burkitt lymphoma.

The CDR3 is 14 amino acids. V lost 6 bases, J lost 4 bases, and 15 bases lay in between. Germline CDR1 is WNHNN and CDR2 is SYGVQD (reference sequence). This table comes from immunoSEQ multiplex PCR, and its TCRdb copy is limited to in-frame clones, with some not included. Here the sample spans tens of thousands of clones, around 31% being singletons. The sequence was obtained from a human donor with Burkitt lymphoma. The gene calls are TRBV10-1 and TRBJ2-5, with D unresolved. The sample consisted of tumor tissue. The CDR3 sequence is CASREGKARETQYF. DNA for the CDR3: TGCGCCAGCAGGGAAGGGAAAGCGCGAGAGACCCAGTACTTC.